Listed below are T cell receptor beta chains from one sample, sequenced in a study of T cells in Graves' hyperthyroidism and ophthalmopathy. MiXCR was run by TCRdb on the multiplex PCR reads, yielding one entry per CDR3 protein. The sample has about half a million distinct CDR3 sequences; nearly 20% are singletons. The specimen sequenced was blood. Every receptor here comes from a man in his forties or fifties with Graves' ophthalmopathy. CDR3s include the opening cysteine and the closing phenylalanine or tryptophan. The order of the fields is D gene, J gene, V gene, clone size, CDR3 DNA, CDR3 protein. A D gene is named only where the DNA matches it firmly. Clone size is shown for a subset of rows, as once, few, many or a class of expanded clone.

TRBD2,TRBJ2-3,TRBV7-3,.,TGTGCCAGCAGCTCCTCTAGCGGGGGGGCCTTGGATACGCAGTATTTT,CASSSSSGGALDTQYF
TRBD1,TRBJ1-2,TRBV12-3/TRBV12-4,.,TGTGCCAGCAGTTTATTGTTCTGGAGGTTAACGCGGACAGGGGGCGAAAACGGTGGCTACACCTTC,CASSLLFWRLTRTGGENGGYTF
.,TRBJ2-7,TRBV6-2/TRBV6-3,few,TGTGCCAGCAGTTACTCGAAAAAGGTTGCCAACTACGAGCAGTACTTC,CASSYSKKVANYEQYF
.,TRBJ2-1,TRBV20-1,.,TGCAGTGCTAGAGACCCCGTACGAACATCCTACAATGAGCAGTTCTTC,CSARDPVRTSYNEQFF
.,TRBJ2-7,TRBV25-1,few,TGTGCCAGCAGTGAAGGGGGTGGATTCTACGAGCAGTACTTC,CASSEGGGFYEQYF
.,TRBJ2-7,TRBV5-6,.,TGTGCCAGCAGCTTGGAGTGGAAACAGCCCTACGAGCAGTACTTC,CASSLEWKQPYEQYF
.,TRBJ2-1,TRBV11-1,.,TGCGCCAGCAGCCTGACGCAGGTGAATGAGCAGTTCTTC,CASSLTQVNEQFF
.,TRBJ1-1,TRBV18,many,TGTGCCAGCTCACCGACCGCTGAGGGCACTGAAGCTTTCTTT,CASSPTAEGTEAFF
TRBD1,TRBJ1-5,TRBV9,.,TGTGCCAGCAGCGCCGACCCGGGACAGGGCAATCAGCCCCAGCATTTT,CASSADPGQGNQPQHF
.,TRBJ1-5,TRBV3-1,many,TGTGCCAGCAGCCCAACACTCACAGGGTCTCATCAGCCCCAGCATTTT,CASSPTLTGSHQPQHF
.,TRBJ1-4,TRBV25-1,.,TGTGCCAGCAGGGACAGCGCAACTAATGAAAAACTGTTTTTT,CASRDSATNEKLFF
TRBD1,TRBJ2-2,TRBV12-3/TRBV12-4,.,TGTGCCAGCAGGTCCTCGACAGGGTCAGGCACCGGGGAGCTGTTTTTT,CASRSSTGSGTGELFF
TRBD2,TRBJ2-2,TRBV12-5,few,TGTGCTAGTGGTTTGGCGGCGGGGGGGTACACCGGGGAGCTGTTTTTT,CASGLAAGGYTGELFF
.,TRBJ1-1,TRBV19,.,TGTGCCAGTAGTAGACAGTACATGAACACTGAAGCTTTCTTT,CASSRQYMNTEAFF
.,TRBJ2-7,TRBV20-1,few,TGCAGTGCTAGACTGGAGGATTCCTACGAGCAGTACTTC,CSARLEDSYEQYF
.,TRBJ2-7,TRBV6-1,few,TGTGCCAGCAGCCCACAGAGGACCACCTACGAGCAGTACTTC,CASSPQRTTYEQYF
.,TRBJ2-1,TRBV7-2,few,TGTGCCAGCAGCCACACAAACAATGAGCAGTTCTTC,CASSHTNNEQFF
.,TRBJ2-7,TRBV30,many,TGTGCCTGGGGCAGGGGTGTAATGGGGGAGCAGTACTTC,CAWGRGVMGEQYF
.,TRBJ2-2,TRBV5-1,.,TGCGCCAGCAGCCCTCGTATAGGGAGGACCGGGGAGCTGTTTTTT,CASSPRIGRTGELFF
.,TRBJ2-2,TRBV2,many,TGTGCCAGCAGGGAGGCGGGGGAGCTGTTTTTT,CASREAGELFF
TRBD1,TRBJ2-3,TRBV7-6,.,TGTGCCAGCAGCTTAGCTGGCAGGGGGCGCGGCGGGGCCGGGAATACGCAGTATTTT,CASSLAGRGRGGAGNTQYF
.,TRBJ2-3,TRBV5-5,.,TGTGCCAGCAGCTACCAGACCGGTACTACTGCCACAGATACGCAGTATTTT,CASSYQTGTTATDTQYF
TRBD2,TRBJ2-2,TRBV10-3,once,TGTGCCATCAGTGGTACGGGAGGGGGCGGGGAGCTGTTTTTT,CAISGTGGGGELFF
TRBD1,TRBJ2-5,TRBV2,.,TGTGCCAGCAGTGAAGCAGAGGGCAGGGGGTCTAAGACCCAGTACTTC,CASSEAEGRGSKTQYF
.,TRBJ2-3,TRBV7-9,.,TGTGCCAGCAGCTTTACCGGGACAGTCAACTGGGGGGAGGTAGATACGCAGTATTTT,CASSFTGTVNWGEVDTQYF
.,TRBJ1-6,TRBV20-1,few,TGCAGTGCTGAGACAGGCCTGAGCTCCTATAATTCACCCCTCCACTTT,CSAETGLSSYNSPLHF
TRBD2,TRBJ2-7,TRBV18,.,TGTGCCAGCTCCCTCCGTAGGACTAGCAGCGACGAGCAGTACTTC,CASSLRRTSSDEQYF
TRBD2,TRBJ2-1,TRBV27,.,TGTGCCAGCAGTTTGGGGGGGGACGCCTACAATGAGCAGTTCTTC,CASSLGGDAYNEQFF
.,TRBJ1-2,TRBV4-2,.,TGTGCCAGCAGCCAAGATGGAGGACAGACTAACTATGGCTACACCTTC,CASSQDGGQTNYGYTF
TRBD1,TRBJ2-2,TRBV12-3/TRBV12-4,many,TGTGCCAGCAGTACCGCACAGGGGGCGCAAAACGGGGAGCTGTTTTTT,CASSTAQGAQNGELFF
TRBD2,TRBJ2-1,TRBV19,many,TGTGCCAGTAGTCCATTAGCGGGGGGCTCCTACAATGAGCAGTTCTTC,CASSPLAGGSYNEQFF
.,TRBJ1-2,TRBV12-3/TRBV12-4,few,TGTGCCAGCCATAGGACCAACTATGGCTACACCTTC,CASHRTNYGYTF
.,TRBJ1-2,TRBV28,few,TGTGCCATTCGGATGACCGGGGGGCCATACACCTTC,CAIRMTGGPYTF
TRBD2,TRBJ2-1,TRBV18,many,TGTGCCAGCTCACCACCGGGGCTAGCGGACAATGAGCAGTTCTTC,CASSPPGLADNEQFF
.,TRBJ2-7,TRBV29-1,many,TGCAGCGTTGGCAGTGGTCACTACGAGCAGTACTTC,CSVGSGHYEQYF
.,TRBJ1-4,TRBV28,.,TGTGCCAGCACCGCGGGCCTCGATGAAAAACTGTTTTTT,CASTAGLDEKLFF
.,TRBJ2-7,TRBV4-1,.,TGCGCCAGCAGCCCATACGGGACCATCTCCTACGAGCAGTACTTC,CASSPYGTISYEQYF
.,TRBJ2-3,TRBV9,.,TGTGCCAGCAGCGTAGCGGGGATCAGGGCCACAGATACGCAGTATTTT,CASSVAGIRATDTQYF
.,TRBJ1-1,TRBV7-6,few,TGTGCCAGCAGATCGGGGGAAAGTTGGTTCACTGAAGCTTTCTTT,CASRSGESWFTEAFF
.,TRBJ2-1,TRBV24-1,few,TGTGCCACCAGTGATTTGGGAGCGGCAGCCCGCAATGAGCAGTTCTTC,CATSDLGAAARNEQFF
.,TRBJ2-7,TRBV15,.,TGTGCCACCAGCGAAGAGGGGGGGAGGGCCGCCGAGCAGTACTTC,CATSEEGGRAAEQYF
.,TRBJ2-2,TRBV6-2/TRBV6-3,.,TGTGCCAGCAGTTACTCCAGCCTCGAGACCGGGGAGCTGTTTTTT,CASSYSSLETGELFF
TRBD2,TRBJ2-7,TRBV18,few,TGTGCCAGCTCAATCGGGAGGCGTCCTTCCTACGAGCAGTACTTC,CASSIGRRPSYEQYF
.,TRBJ1-1,TRBV10-3,.,TGTGCCATCAGAGGGGGGTTTGGGACTGAAGCTTTCTTT,CAIRGGFGTEAFF
TRBD1,TRBJ2-3,TRBV19,few,TGTGCCAGTAGTGCCCGCGGGACAGGGGGGACAGATACGCAGTATTTT,CASSARGTGGTDTQYF